This TCR beta chain stems from a study of immune evolution from preneoplasia to lung adenocarcinoma. TCRdb keeps only in-frame clones here, not all; method: immunoSEQ multiplex PCR. This sample has about 8,200 clones, with roughly three quarters found just once. Patient tissue came from resections in Japan or China, 2014–2017. Each case's diagnosis was confirmed by two pathologists on H&E. For this clone: Its target is unknown.

Study observations and caveats: Later-stage lesions appeared to have more T cells, more diversity, less clonality. Top clone share appeared to fall from AAH through AIS, MIA, adenocarcinoma.

The CDR3 consists of 13 residues. Germline values: CDR1 SGHAT, CDR2 FQNNGV. Trimming shortened V by 5 bases and J by 4 bases, and 11 bases separated the two germline ends. The receptor was derived from a person aged 55-80 years with lung adenocarcinoma. V and J are TRBV11-2 and TRBJ1-2; D is undetermined. The material sequenced was FFPE adjacent normal lung tissue. The CDR3 DNA reads TGTGCCAGCAGCACGCCAGACGGCTATGGCTACACCTTC. This gives the protein CASSTPDGYGYTF.